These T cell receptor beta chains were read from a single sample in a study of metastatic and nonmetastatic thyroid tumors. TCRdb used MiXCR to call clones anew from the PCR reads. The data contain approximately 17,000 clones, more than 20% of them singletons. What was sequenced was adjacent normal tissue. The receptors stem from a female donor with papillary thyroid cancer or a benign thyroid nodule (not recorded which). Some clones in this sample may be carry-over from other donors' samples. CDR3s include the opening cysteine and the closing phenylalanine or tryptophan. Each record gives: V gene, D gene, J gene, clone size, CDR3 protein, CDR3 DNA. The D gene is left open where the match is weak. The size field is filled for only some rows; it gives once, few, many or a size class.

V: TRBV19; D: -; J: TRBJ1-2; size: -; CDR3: CASRHETARYGYTF; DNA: TGTGCCAGTCGACACGAGACAGCGCGCTATGGCTACACCTTC
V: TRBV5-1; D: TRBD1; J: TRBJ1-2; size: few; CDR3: CASSLGDRINYGYTF; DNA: TGCGCCAGCAGCTTGGGGGACAGGATTAACTATGGCTACACCTTC
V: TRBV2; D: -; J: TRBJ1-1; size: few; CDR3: CASSGGRTEAFF; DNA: TGTGCCAGCAGTGGGGGGCGAACTGAAGCTTTCTTT
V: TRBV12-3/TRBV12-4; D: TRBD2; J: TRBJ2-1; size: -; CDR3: CASSLAGVVGGEQFF; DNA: TGTGCCAGCAGCTTAGCGGGAGTGGTAGGAGGTGAGCAGTTCTTC
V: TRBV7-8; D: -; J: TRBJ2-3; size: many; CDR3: CASSLAPIQADTQYF; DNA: TGTGCCAGCAGCTTAGCGCCGATCCAGGCAGATACGCAGTATTTT
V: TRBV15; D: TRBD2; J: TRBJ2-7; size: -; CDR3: CATSPVRWGGEQYF; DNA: TGTGCCACCAGTCCCGTTAGATGGGGGGGCGAGCAGTACTTC
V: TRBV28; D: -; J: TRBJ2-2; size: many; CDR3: CASSTANTGELFF; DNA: TGTGCCAGCAGTACAGCGAACACCGGGGAGCTGTTTTTT
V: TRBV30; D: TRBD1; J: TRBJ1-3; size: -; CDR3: CAWSLGTVGNTIYF; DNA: TGTGCCTGGAGTCTGGGGACAGTAGGAAACACCATATATTTT
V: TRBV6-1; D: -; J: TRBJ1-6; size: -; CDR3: CASGQSYNSPLHF; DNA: TGTGCCAGCGGACAAAGCTATAATTCACCCCTCCACTTT
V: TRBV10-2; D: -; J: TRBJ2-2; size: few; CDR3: CASSESMGGTGELFF; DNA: TGCGCCAGCAGTGAGTCGATGGGGGGAACCGGGGAGCTGTTTTTT
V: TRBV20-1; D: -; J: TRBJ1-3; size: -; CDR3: CSARLLDRPGGNTIYF; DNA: TGCAGTGCTAGACTACTGGACCGACCGGGCGGAAACACCATATATTTT
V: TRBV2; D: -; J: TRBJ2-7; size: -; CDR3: CASDAGTYEQYF; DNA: TGTGCCAGCGATGCGGGAACCTACGAGCAGTACTTC
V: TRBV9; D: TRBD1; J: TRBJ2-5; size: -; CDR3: CASSVEQGAVETQYF; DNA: TGTGCCAGCAGCGTAGAACAGGGGGCGGTGGAGACCCAGTACTTC
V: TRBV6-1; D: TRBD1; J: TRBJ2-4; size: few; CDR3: CASSEYFRGQDIQYF; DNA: TGTGCCAGCAGTGAATACTTCAGGGGGCAGGACATTCAGTACTTC
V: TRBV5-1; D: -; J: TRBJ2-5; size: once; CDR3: CASSGGLKETQYF; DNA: TGCGCCAGCAGCGGAGGACTTAAAGAGACCCAGTACTTC
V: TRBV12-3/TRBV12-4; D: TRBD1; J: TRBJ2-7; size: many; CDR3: CASSPGTGAYEQYF; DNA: TGTGCCAGCAGTCCGGGGACAGGGGCCTACGAGCAGTACTTC
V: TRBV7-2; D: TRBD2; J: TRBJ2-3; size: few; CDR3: CASSLRAGGDTQYF; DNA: TGTGCCAGCAGCTTACGGGCGGGAGGGGATACGCAGTATTTT
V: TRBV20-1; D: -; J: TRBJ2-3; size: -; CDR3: CSANAGAPDTQYF; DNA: TGCAGTGCTAATGCGGGGGCCCCAGATACGCAGTATTTT
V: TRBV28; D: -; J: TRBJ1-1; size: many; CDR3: CATGPGRLNTEAFF; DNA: TGTGCCACCGGCCCGGGGAGACTCAACACTGAAGCTTTCTTT
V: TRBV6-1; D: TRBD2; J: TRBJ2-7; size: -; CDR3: CDSRHTGGLYYEQYF; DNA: TGTGACAGCAGACACACGGGAGGCCTCTACTACGAGCAGTACTTC
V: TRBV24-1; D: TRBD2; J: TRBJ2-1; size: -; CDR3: CATSDTRTSGITNEQFF; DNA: TGTGCCACCAGTGACACAAGGACTAGCGGGATAACTAATGAGCAGTTCTTC
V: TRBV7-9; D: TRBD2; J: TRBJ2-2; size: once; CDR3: CASSQTSARGELFF; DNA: TGTGCCAGCAGCCAGACTAGCGCTCGCGGGGAGCTGTTTTTT
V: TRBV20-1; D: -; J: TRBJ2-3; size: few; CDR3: CSARTLLANTQYF; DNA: TGCAGTGCTAGAACCCTCCTAGCAAATACGCAGTATTTT
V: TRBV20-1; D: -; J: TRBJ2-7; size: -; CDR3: CSARDPDPSWSFYEQYF; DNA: TGCAGTGCTAGAGATCCGGATCCTAGCTGGAGTTTCTACGAGCAGTACTTC
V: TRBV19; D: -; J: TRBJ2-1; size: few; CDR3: CASSIPGQTYNEQFF; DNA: TGTGCCAGTAGTATTCCGGGGCAGACCTACAATGAGCAGTTCTTC
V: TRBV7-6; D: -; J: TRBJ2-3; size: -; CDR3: CASSLESTTSTDTQYF; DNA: TGTGCCAGCAGCTTAGAATCGACAACTAGCACAGATACGCAGTATTTT
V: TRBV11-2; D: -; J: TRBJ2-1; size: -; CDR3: CASSLATGTYNEQFF; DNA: TGTGCCAGCAGCCTTGCTACGGGTACCTACAATGAGCAGTTCTTC
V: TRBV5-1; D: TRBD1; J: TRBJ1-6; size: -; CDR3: CASSVRQGDNSPLHF; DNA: TGCGCCAGCAGCGTCCGACAGGGCGATAATTCACCCCTCCACTTT
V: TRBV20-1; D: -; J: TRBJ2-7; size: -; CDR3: CSARDLGGESSYEQYF; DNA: TGCAGTGCTAGAGATCTGGGCGGGGAGAGCTCCTACGAGCAGTACTTC
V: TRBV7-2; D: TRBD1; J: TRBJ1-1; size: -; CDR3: CASSTQGGTEAFF; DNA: TGTGCCAGCAGCACGCAGGGGGGCACTGAAGCTTTCTTT
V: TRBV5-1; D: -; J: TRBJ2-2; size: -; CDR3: CASSSRAPSNTGELFF; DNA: TGCGCCAGCAGCTCCCGGGCCCCATCGAACACCGGGGAGCTGTTTTTT
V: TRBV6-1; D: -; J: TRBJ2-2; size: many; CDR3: CASTPGGALTGELFF; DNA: TGTGCCAGCACCCCAGGGGGGGCCCTCACCGGGGAGCTGTTTTTT
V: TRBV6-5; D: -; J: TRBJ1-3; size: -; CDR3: CASSYGEGGVSGNTIYF; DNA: TGTGCCAGCAGTTACGGGGAGGGAGGGGTCTCTGGAAACACCATATATTTT
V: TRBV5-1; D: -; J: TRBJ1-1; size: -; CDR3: CASSLDLGVDTEAFF; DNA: TGCGCCAGCAGCTTGGATCTGGGAGTTGACACTGAAGCTTTCTTT
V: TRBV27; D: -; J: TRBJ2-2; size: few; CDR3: CASSTDTFGTGELFF; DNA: TGTGCCAGCAGTACGGATACGTTCGGGACCGGGGAGCTGTTTTTT
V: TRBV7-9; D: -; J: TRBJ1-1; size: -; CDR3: CASSSSRVMNTEAFF; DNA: TGTGCCAGCAGCTCTTCTCGGGTCATGAACACTGAAGCTTTCTTT
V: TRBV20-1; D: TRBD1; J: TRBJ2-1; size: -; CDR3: CSAPGTGGVGSYNEQFF; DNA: TGCAGTGCTCCTGGGACAGGGGGGGTGGGCTCCTACAATGAGCAGTTCTTC
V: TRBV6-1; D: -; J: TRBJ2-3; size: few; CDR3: CASSVENTDTQYF; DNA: TGTGCCAGCAGTGTGGAGAACACAGATACGCAGTATTTT